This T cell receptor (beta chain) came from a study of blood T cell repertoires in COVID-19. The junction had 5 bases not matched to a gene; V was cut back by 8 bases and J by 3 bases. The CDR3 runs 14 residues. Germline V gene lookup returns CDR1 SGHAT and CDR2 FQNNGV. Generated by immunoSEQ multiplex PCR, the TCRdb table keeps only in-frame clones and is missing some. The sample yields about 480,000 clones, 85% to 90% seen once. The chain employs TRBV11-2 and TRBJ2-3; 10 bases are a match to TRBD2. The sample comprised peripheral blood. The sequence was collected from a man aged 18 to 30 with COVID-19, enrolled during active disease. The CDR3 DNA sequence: TGTGCCAGCGGCCTTAGCGGGAGGACAGATACGCAGTATTTT. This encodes CASGLSGRTDTQYF.